These 3 T cell receptor beta chains share one sample of origin, sequenced in a study of blood T cell repertoires in COVID-19. The repertoire was sequenced with immunoSEQ multiplex PCR; TCRdb's copy has only in-frame clones and lacks some. The repertoire includes under 200,000 clones, roughly three quarters of them detected once, and around 16% sits in the top ten. Specimen: peripheral blood. The receptors originated from a man aged 55 to 69 with active or convalescent COVID-19.

This chain joins TRBV19 and TRBJ2-7; 7 bases align to TRBD2. V was pared by 2 bases and J by 3 bases, with 7 bases of the junction left unmatched. In germline, CDR1 is LNHDA, CDR2 SQIVND (reference sequence). CDR3 length equals 15 residues. The DNA of the CDR3 is TGTGCCAGTAGTATACCGGGGGGAGGTTTCTACGAGCAGTACTTC. Amino acids: CASSIPGGGFYEQYF.

The chain combines TRBV12-3 or TRBV12-4 with TRBJ1-2, with D perhaps TRBD1 (6 bases). Trimming removed 5 bases from V and 5 bases from J, with 9 bases in between. CDR3 length: 12 amino acids. The CDR3 loop is CASSQQGYGYTF. CDR3 DNA: TGTGCCAGCAGTCAACAGGGATATGGCTACACCTTC.

V usage is TRBV24-1 and J usage is TRBJ2-3; 7 nucleotides agree with TRBD2. Germline CDR1 KGHDR, CDR2 SFDVKD. This CDR3 contains 15 residues. Losses at the gene ends were 2 bases for V and 9 bases for J; bases not matched to a gene: 10. This CDR3 is CATSDWGSGTGTQYF. The CDR3, as DNA: TGTGCCACCAGTGATTGGGGCAGCGGGACGGGCACGCAGTATTTT.